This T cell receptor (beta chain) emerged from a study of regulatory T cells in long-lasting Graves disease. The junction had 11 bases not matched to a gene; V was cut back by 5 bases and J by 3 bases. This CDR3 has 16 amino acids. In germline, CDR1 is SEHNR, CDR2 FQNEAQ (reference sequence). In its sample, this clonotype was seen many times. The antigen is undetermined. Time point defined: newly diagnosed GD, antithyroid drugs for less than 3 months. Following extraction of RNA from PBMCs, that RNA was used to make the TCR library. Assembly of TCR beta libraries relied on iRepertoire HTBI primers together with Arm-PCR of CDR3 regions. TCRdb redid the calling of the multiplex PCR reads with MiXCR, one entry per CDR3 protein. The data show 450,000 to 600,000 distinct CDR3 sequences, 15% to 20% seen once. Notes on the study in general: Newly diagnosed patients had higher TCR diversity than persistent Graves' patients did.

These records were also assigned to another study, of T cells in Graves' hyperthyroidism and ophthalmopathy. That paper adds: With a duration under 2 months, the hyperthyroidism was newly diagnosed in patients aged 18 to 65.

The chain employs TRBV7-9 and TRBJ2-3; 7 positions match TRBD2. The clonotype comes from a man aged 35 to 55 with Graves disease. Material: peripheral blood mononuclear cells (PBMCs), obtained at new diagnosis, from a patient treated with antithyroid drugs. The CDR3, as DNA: TGTGCCAGCAGCACACGGGCCGGGGGGTTGACAGATACGCAGTATTTT. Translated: CASSTRAGGLTDTQYF.